This entry lists 5 T cell receptor beta chains sequenced from one sample in a study of cytomegalovirus exposure and HLA in healthy donors. The PCR employed 60 Vbeta primers together with 13 Jbeta primers. Some clones are missing from TCRdb's copy, which holds only in-frame ones; the method was immunoSEQ multiplex PCR. The sample includes roughly 70,000 clones. The source material was PBMCs. Receptor source: a female donor in good health and CMV-seropositive.

Concerning this clone: The identical CDR3 is also encoded by other nucleotide sequences in the sample. The rearrangement joins TRBV5-1 to TRBJ2-3, with TRBD2 identical over 7 bases. There are 14 residues in the CDR3. Germline trimming cut 2 bases from V and 0 bases from J; bases unmatched to any gene: 0. Germline CDR1 and CDR2: SGHRS and YFSETQ. In DNA form, the CDR3 reads TGCGCCAGCAGCTTAGCGGGAAGCACAGATACGCAGTATTTT. It encodes CASSLAGSTDTQYF.

This chain joins TRBV5-5 and TRBJ2-5; D is unresolved. This CDR3 has 12 residues. Trimming stripped 2 bases from V and 4 bases from J, with 6 bases between. The germline V gene has CDR1 SGHKS and CDR2 YYEKEE (reference sequence). In DNA, the CDR3 is TGTGCCAGCAGCTTCACGGGAGAGACCCAGTACTTC. Its protein product is CASSFTGETQYF.

J is TRBJ2-7 and V is TRBV6-5; TRBD2 aligns across 9 bases. CDR1 and CDR2 (germline): MNHEY, SVGAGI. The CDR3 has 15 residues. Unmatched junction bases numbered 6, after V lost 6 bases and J lost 0 bases. The CDR3 is CASRPLAGSSYEQYF. The CDR3 nucleotides are TGTGCCAGCAGGCCCCTAGCGGGGAGCTCCTACGAGCAGTACTTC.

The V and J genes are TRBV7-9 and TRBJ2-5; D perhaps matches TRBD2 (6 bases). The ends were cut back, 5 bases at V and 3 bases at J, with 7 bases in the middle. CDR1 SEHNR and CDR2 FQNEAQ come from the germline V gene (reference sequence). The CDR3 extends over 12 amino acids. This CDR3 reads CASSRGKETQYF. The CDR3 bases are TGTGCCAGCAGCCGGGGGAAAGAGACCCAGTACTTC.

The rearrangement uses TRBV7-2 and TRBJ2-1; 8 nucleotides line up with TRBD2. The CDR3 consists of 18 residues. Trimming cost V 2 bases and J 5 bases; bases outside gene matches: 14. The V gene's germline CDR1 is SGHTA and CDR2 FQGNSA. In nucleotides, the CDR3 is TGTGCCAGCAGCTTACGAAGGAGCGGGAGAAAATTAGACAATGAGCAGTTCTTC. Its translation: CASSLRRSGRKLDNEQFF.